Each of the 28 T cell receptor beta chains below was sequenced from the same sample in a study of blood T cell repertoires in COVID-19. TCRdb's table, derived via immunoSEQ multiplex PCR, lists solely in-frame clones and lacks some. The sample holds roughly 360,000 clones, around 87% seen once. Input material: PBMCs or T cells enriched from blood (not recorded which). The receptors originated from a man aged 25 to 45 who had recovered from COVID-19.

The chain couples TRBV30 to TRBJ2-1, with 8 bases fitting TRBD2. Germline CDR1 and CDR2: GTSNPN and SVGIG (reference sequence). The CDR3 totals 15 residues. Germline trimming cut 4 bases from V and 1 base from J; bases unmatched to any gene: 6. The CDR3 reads CAWTRGGPSYNEQFF. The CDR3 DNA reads TGTGCCTGGACCCGGGGGGGGCCTTCCTACAATGAGCAGTTCTTC.

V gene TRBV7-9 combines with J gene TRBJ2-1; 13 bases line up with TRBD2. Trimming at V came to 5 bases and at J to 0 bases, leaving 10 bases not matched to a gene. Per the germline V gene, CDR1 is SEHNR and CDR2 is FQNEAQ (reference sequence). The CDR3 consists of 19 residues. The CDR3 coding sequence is TGTGCCAGCAGCCGGACTAGCGGGGGTCTGCCCTTCTCCTACAATGAGCAGTTCTTC. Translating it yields CASSRTSGGLPFSYNEQFF.

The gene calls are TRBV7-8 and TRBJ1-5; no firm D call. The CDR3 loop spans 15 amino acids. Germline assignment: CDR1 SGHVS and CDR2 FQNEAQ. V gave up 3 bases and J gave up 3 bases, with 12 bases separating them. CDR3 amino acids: CASSLRAQANQPQHF. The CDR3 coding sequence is TGTGCCAGCAGCTTGAGGGCGCAGGCCAATCAGCCCCAGCATTTT.

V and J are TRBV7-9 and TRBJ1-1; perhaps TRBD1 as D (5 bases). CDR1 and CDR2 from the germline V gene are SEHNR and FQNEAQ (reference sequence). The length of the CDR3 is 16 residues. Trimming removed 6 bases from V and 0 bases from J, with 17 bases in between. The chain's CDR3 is CASSSLRGLMNTEAFF. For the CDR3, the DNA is TGTGCCAGCAGTTCACTACGGGGACTGATGAACACTGAAGCTTTCTTT.

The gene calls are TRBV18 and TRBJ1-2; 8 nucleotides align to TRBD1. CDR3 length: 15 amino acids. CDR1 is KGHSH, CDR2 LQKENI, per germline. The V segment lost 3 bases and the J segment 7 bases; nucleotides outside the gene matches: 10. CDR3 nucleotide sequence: TGTGCCAGCTCACCGGCACCGGGACAGGCAGGTGGCTACACCTTC. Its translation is CASSPAPGQAGGYTF.

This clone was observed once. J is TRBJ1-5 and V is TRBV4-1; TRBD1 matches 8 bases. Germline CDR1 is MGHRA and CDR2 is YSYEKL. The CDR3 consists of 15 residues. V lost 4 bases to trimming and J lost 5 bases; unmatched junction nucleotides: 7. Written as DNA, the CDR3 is TGCGCCAGCAGCCCCGGACAGGGTATGGATCAGCCCCAGCATTTT. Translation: CASSPGQGMDQPQHF.

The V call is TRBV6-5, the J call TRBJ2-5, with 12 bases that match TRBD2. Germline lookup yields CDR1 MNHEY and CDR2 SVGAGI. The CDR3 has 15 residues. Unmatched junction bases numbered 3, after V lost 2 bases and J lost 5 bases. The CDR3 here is CASSYLAGGRETQYF. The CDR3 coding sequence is TGTGCCAGCAGTTACCTAGCGGGGGGGCGTGAGACCCAGTACTTC.

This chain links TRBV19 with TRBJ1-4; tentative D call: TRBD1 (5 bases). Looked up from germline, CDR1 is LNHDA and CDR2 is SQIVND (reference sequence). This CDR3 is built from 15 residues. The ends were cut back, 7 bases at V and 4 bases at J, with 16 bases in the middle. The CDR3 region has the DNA TGTGCCAGTACCCCCGCGAGACAGATTAATGAAAAACTGTTTTTT. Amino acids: CASTPARQINEKLFF.

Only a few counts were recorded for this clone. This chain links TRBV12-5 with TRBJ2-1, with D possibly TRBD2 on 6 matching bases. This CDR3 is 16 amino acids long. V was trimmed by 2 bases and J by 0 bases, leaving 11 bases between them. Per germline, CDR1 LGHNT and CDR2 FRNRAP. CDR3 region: CASGLPGLGSYNEQFF. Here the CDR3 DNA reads TGTGCTAGTGGTTTGCCGGGACTGGGCTCCTACAATGAGCAGTTCTTC.

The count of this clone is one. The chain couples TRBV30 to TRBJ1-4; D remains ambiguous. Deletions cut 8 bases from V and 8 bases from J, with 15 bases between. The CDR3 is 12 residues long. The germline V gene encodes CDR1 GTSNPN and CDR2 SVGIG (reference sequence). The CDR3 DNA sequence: TGTGCCGGGATCAGCGGGCAGGAAAAACTGTTTTTT. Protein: CAGISGQEKLFF.

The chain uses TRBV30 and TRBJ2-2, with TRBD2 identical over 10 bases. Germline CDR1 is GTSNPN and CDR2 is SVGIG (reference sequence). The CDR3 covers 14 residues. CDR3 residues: CGKSASGGTGELFF. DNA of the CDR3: TGTGGGAAGTCGGCTAGCGGGGGCACCGGGGAGCTGTTTTTT.

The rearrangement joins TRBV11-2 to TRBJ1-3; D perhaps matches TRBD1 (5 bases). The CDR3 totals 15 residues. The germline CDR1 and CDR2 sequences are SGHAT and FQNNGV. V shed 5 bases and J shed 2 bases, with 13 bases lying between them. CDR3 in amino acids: CASSPGGGAGNTIYF. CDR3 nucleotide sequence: TGTGCCAGCAGCCCAGGTGGGGGGGCTGGAAACACCATATATTTT. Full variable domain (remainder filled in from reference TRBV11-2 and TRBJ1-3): EAGVAQSPRYKIIEKRQSVAFWCNPISGHATLYWYQQILGQGPKLLIQFQNNGVVDDSQLPKDRFSAERLKGVDSTLKIQPAKLEDSAVYLCASSPGGGAGNTIYFGEGSWLTVV.

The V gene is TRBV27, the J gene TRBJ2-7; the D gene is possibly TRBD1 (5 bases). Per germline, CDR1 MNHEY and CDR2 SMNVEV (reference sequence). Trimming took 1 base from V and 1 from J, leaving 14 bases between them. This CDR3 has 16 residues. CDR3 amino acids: CASSLYDYRLSYEQYF. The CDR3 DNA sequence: TGTGCCAGCAGTTTATACGATTACAGGCTTTCCTACGAGCAGTACTTC.

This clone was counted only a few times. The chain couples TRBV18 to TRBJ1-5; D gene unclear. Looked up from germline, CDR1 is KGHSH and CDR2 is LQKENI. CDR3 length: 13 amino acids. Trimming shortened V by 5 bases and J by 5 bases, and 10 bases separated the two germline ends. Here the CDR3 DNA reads TGTGCCAGCTCAGGCGGGCTTGATCAGCCCCAGCATTTT. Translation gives CASSGGLDQPQHF.

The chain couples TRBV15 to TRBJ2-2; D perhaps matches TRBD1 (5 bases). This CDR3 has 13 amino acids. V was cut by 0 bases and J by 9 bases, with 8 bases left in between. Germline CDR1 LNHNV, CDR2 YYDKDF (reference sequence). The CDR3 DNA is TGTGCCACCAGCAGAGACAGGGTCCGGGAGCTGTTTTTT. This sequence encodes CATSRDRVRELFF.

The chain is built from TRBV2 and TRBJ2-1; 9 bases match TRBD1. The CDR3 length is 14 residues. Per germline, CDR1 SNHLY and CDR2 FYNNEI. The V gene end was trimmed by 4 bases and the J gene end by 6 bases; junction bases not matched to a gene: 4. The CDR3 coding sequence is TGTGCCAGCAGTGGACAGGGGGGTCTCAATGAGCAGTTCTTC. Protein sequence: CASSGQGGLNEQFF.

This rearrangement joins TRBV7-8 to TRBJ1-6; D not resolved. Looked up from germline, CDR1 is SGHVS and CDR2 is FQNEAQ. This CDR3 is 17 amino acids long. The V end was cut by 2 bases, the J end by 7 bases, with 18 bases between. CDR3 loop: CASSLSLNRVPNSPLHF. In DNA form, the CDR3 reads TGTGCCAGCAGCTTATCCCTTAACCGGGTTCCCAATTCACCCCTCCACTTT.

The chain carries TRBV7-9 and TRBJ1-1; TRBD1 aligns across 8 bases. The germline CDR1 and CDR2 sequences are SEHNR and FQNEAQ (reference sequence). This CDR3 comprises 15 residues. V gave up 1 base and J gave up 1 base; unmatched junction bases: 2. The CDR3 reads CASSLGQGKNTEAFF. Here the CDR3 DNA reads TGTGCCAGCAGCTTAGGACAGGGGAAGAACACTGAAGCTTTCTTT.

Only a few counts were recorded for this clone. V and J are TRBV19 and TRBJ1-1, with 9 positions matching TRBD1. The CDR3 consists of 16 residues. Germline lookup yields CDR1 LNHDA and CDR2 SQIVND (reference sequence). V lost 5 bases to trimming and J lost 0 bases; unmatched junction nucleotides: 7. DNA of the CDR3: TGTGCCAGTAGTCGGACAGGGGCTCTTATGAACACTGAAGCTTTCTTT. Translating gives CASSRTGALMNTEAFF.

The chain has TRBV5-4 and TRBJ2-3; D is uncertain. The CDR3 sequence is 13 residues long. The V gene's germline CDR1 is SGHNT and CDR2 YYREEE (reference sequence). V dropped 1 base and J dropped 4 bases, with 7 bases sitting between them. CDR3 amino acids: CASSLIPADTQYF. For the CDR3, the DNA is TGTGCCAGCAGCTTGATTCCCGCAGATACGCAGTATTTT.

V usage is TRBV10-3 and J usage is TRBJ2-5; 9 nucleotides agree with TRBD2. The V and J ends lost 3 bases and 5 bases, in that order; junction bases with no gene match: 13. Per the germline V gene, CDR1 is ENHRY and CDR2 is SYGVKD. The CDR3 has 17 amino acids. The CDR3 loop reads CAISDAVRGGAGETQYF. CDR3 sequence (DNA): TGTGCCATCAGTGATGCGGTGCGCGGGGGGGCCGGGGAGACCCAGTACTTC.

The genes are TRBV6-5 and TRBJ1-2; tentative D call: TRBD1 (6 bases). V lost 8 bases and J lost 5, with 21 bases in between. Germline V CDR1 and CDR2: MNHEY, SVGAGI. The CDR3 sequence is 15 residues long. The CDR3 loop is CASLGVGQGMYGYTF. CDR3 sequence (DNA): TGTGCCAGCTTGGGAGTTGGGCAGGGGATGTATGGCTACACCTTC.

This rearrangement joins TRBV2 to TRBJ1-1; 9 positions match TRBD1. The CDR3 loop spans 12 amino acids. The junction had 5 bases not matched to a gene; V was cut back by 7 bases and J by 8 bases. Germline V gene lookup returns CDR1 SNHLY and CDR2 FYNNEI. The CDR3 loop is CASTFGTGEAFF. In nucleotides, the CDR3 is TGTGCCAGCACTTTTGGGACAGGGGAAGCTTTCTTT.

CDR3 coding DNA: TGTGCCAGTAACAATGGATTGTGGAGGGTGGACGAAAAACTGTTTTTT. Protein product: CASNNGLWRVDEKLFF. The J gene is TRBJ1-4, the V gene TRBV19, with D unclear. This CDR3 is 16 amino acids long. Germline-derived CDR1 and CDR2 are LNHDA and SQIVND (reference sequence). Trimming took off 7 bases at V and 8 bases at J, with 23 bases between the two ends.

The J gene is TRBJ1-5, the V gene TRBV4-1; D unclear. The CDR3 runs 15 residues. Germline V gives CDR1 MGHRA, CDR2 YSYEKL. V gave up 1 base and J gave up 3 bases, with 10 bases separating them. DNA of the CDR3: TGCGCCAGCAGCCAAGTACCGGGTACCAATCAGCCCCAGCATTTT. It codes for CASSQVPGTNQPQHF.

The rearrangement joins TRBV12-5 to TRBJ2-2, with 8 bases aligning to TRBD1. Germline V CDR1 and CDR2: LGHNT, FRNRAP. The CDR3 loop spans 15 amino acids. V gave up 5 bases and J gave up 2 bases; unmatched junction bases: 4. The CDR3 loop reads CASGAGQGNTGELFF. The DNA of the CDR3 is TGTGCTAGTGGTGCCGGACAGGGAAACACCGGGGAGCTGTTTTTT.

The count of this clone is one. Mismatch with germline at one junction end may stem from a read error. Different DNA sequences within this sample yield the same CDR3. CDR3 bases: TGCGCCAGCAGCCAAGGTGTCTTTGGGGCTACCTATGAGCAGTACTTC. Translating gives CASSQGVFGATYEQYF. The V and J genes are TRBV4-1 and TRBJ2-7, with TRBD1 as a possible D gene (5 bases). The CDR3 is 16 amino acids. The germline gives CDR1 MGHRA, CDR2 YSYEKL.

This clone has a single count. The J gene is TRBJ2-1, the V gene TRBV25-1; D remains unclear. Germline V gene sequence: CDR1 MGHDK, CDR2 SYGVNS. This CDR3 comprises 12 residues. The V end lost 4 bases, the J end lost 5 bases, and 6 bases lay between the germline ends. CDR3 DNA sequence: TGTGCCAGCAGTGGGGCCCACAATGAGCAGTTCTTC. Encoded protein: CASSGAHNEQFF.